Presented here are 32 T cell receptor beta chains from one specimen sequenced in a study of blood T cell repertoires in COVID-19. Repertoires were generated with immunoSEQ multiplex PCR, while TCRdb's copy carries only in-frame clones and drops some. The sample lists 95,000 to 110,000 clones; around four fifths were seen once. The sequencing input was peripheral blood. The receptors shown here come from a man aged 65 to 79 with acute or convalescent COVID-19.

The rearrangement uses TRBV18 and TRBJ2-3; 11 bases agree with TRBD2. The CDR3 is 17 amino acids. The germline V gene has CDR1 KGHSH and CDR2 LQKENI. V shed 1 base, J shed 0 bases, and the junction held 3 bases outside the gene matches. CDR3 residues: CASSPLASGGSTDTQYF. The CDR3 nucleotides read TGTGCCAGCTCACCACTGGCTAGCGGGGGGAGCACAGATACGCAGTATTTT.

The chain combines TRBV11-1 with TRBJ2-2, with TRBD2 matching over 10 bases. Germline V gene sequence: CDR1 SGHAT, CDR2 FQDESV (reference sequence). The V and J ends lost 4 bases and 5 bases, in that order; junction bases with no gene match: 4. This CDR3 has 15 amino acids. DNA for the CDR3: TGTGCCAGCAGCTCAGCGGGGGGGCCGACCGGGGAGCTGTTTTTT. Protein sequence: CASSSAGGPTGELFF.

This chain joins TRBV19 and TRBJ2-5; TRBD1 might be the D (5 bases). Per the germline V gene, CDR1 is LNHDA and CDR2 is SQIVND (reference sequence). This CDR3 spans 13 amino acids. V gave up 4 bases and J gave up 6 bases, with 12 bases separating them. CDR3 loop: CASSTGRGQTQYF. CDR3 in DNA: TGTGCCAGTAGTACCGGTAGGGGTCAGACCCAGTACTTC. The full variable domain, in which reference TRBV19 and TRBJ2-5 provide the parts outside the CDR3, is DGGITQSPKYLFRKEGQNVTLSCEQNLNHDAMYWYRQDPGQGLRLIYYSQIVNDFQKGDIAEGYSVSREKKESFPLTVTSAQKNPTAFYLCASSTGRGQTQYFGPGTRLLVL.

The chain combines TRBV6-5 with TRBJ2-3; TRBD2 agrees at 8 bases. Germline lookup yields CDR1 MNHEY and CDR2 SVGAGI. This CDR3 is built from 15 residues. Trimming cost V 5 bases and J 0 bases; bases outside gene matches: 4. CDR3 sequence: CASSPLAESTDTQYF. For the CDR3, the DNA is TGTGCCAGCAGTCCACTAGCGGAAAGCACAGATACGCAGTATTTT.

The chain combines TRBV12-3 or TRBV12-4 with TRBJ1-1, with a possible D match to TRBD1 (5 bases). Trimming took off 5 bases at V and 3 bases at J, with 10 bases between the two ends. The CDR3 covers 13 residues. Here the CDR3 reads CASSARVDTEAFF. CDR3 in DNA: TGTGCCAGCAGTGCCAGGGTTGACACTGAAGCTTTCTTT.

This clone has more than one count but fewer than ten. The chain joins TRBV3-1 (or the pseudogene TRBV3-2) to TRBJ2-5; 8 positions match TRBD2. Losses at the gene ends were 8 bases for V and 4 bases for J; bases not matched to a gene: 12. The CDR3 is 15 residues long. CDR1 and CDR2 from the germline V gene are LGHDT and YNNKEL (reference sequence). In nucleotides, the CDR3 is TGTGCCAGCGGTCAACTAAGCGGGGGAAGAGAGACCCAGTACTTC. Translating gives CASGQLSGGRETQYF.

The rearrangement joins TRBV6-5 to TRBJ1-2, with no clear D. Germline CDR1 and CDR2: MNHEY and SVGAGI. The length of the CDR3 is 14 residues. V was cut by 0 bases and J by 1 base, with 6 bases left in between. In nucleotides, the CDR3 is TGTGCCAGCAGTTACTCGATAGTTAACTATGGCTACACCTTC. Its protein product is CASSYSIVNYGYTF.

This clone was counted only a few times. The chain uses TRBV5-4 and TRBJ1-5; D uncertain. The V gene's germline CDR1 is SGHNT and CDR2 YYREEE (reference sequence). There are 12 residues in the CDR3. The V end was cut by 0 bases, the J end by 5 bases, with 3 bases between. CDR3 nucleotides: TGTGCCAGCAGCTTGGACTATCAGCCCCAGCATTTT. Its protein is CASSLDYQPQHF.

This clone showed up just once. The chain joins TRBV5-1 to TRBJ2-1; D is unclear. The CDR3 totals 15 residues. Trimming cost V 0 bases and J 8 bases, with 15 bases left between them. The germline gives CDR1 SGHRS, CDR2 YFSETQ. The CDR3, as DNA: TGCGCCAGCAGCTTGGACAGCCCGAAGGTGGATGAGCAGTTCTTC. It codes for CASSLDSPKVDEQFF.

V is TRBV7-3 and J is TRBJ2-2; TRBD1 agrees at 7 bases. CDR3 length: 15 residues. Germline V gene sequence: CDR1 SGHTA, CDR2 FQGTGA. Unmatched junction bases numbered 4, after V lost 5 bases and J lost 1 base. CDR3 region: CASSPSGGNTGELFF. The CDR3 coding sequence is TGTGCCAGCAGCCCTTCAGGGGGGAACACCGGGGAGCTGTTTTTT.

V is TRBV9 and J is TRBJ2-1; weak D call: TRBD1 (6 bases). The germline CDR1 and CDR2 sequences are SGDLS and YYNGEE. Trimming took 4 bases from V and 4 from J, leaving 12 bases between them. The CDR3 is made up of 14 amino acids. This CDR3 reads CASSYGQIYNEQFF. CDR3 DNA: TGTGCCAGCAGCTATGGACAGATTTACAATGAGCAGTTCTTC. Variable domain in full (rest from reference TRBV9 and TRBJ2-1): DSGVTQTPKHLITATGQRVTLRCSPRSGDLSVYWYQQSLDQGLQFLIQYYNGEERAKGNILERFSAQQFPDLHSELNLSSLELGDSALYFCASSYGQIYNEQFFGPGTRLTVL.

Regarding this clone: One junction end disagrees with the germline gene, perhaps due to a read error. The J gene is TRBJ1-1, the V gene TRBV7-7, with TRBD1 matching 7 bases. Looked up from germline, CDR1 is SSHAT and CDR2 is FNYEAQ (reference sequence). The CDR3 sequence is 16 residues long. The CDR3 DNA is TGTGCTAGCAGCCCGGCGGCAGGGGGGATGAACACTGAAGCTTTCTTT. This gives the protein CASSPAAGGMNTEAFF.

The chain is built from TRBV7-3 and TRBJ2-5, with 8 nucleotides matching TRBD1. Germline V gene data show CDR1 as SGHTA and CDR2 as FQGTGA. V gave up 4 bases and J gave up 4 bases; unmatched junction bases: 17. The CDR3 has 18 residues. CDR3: CASSSRAAGGAKLETQYF. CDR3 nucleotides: TGTGCCAGCAGCTCAAGGGCCGCAGGGGGCGCGAAGTTAGAGACCCAGTACTTC.

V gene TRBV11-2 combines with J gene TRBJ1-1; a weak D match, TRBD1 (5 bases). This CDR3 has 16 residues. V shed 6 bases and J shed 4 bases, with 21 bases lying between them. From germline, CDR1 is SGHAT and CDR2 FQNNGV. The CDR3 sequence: CASSSLQHRFGTEAFF. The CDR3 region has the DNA TGTGCCAGCAGTTCCCTACAGCACAGGTTTGGCACTGAAGCTTTCTTT.

CDR3 bases: TGTGCCAGTAGCCCGAGACAGGGATCAAACAATCAGCCCCAGCATTTT. This translates into CASSPRQGSNNQPQHF. The chain has TRBV19 and TRBJ1-5, with TRBD1 identical over 7 bases. CDR1 is LNHDA and CDR2 is SQIVND in the germline V gene (reference sequence). CDR3 length: 16 amino acids. Germline trimming cut 6 bases from V and 3 bases from J; bases unmatched to any gene: 11.

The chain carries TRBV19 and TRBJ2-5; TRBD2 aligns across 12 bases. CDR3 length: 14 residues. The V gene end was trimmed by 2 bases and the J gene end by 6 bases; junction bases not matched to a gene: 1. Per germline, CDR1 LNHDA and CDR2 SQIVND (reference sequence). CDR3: CASSITSGGQTQYF. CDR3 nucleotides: TGTGCCAGTAGTATAACTAGCGGGGGGCAGACCCAGTACTTC.

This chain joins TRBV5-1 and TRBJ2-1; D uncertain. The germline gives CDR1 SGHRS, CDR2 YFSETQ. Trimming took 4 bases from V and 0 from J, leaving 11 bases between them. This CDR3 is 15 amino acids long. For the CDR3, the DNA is TGCGCCAGCAGCCCCACGACTGGCTCCTACAATGAGCAGTTCTTC. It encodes CASSPTTGSYNEQFF.

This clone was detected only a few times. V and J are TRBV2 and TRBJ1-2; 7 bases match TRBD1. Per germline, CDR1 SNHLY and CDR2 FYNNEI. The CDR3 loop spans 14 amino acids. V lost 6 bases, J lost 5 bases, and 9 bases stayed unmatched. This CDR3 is CASRGGTVGYGYTF. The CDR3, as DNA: TGTGCCAGCAGAGGAGGGACAGTTGGATATGGCTACACCTTC.

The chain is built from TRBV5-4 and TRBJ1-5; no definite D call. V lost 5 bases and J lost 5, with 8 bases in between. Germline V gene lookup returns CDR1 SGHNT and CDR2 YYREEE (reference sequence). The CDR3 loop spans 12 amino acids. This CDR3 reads CASSMRDQPQHF. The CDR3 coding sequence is TGTGCCAGCAGTATGAGGGATCAGCCCCAGCATTTT.

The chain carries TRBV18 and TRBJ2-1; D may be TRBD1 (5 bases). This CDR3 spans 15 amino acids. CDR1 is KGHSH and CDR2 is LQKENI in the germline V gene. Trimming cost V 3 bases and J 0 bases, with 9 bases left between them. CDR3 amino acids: CASSPRQTSYNEQFF. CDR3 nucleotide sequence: TGTGCCAGCTCACCGCGACAGACCTCCTACAATGAGCAGTTCTTC.

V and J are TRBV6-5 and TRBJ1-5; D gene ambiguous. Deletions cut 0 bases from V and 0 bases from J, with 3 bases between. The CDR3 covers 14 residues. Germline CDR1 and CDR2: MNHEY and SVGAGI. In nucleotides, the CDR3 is TGTGCCAGCAGTTACTCCCATAGCAATCAGCCCCAGCATTTT. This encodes CASSYSHSNQPQHF.

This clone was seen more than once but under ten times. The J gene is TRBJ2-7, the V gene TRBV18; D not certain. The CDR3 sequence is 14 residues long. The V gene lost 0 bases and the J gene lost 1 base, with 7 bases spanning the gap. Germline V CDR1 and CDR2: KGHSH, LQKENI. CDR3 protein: CASSPPSVSYEQYF. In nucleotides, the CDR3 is TGTGCCAGCTCACCACCGAGCGTTTCCTACGAGCAGTACTTC.

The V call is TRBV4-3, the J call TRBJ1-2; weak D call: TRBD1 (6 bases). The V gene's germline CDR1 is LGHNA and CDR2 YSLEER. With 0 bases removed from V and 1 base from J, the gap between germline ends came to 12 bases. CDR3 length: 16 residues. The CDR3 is CASSQDPGANNYGYTF. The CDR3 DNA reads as TGCGCCAGCAGCCAAGACCCAGGGGCTAATAACTATGGCTACACCTTC.

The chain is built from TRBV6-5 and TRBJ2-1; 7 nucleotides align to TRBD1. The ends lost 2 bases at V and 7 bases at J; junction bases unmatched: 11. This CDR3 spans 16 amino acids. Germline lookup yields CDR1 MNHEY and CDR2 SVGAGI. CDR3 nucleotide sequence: TGTGCCAGCAGTTACGAAAAAGGGGGCCGAGGGAATGAGCAGTTCTTC. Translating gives CASSYEKGGRGNEQFF.

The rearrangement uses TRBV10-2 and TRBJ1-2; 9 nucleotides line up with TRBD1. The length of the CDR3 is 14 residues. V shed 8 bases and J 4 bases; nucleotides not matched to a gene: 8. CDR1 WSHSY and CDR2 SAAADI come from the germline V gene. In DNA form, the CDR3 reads TGCGCCAGCGGTGGTACAGGGGGCCTCTATGGCTACACCTTC. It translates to CASGGTGGLYGYTF.

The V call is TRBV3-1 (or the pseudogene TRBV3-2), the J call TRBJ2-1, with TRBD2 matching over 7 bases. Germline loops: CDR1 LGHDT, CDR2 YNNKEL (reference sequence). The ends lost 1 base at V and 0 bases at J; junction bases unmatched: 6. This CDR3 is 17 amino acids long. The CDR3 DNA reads TGTGCCAGCAGCCAAGTCCGGGGGGAGGGCTCCTACAATGAGCAGTTCTTC. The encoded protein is CASSQVRGEGSYNEQFF.

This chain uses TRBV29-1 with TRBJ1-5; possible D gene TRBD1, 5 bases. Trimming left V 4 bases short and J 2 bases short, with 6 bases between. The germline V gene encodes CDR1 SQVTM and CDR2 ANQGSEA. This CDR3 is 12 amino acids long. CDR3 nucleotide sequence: TGCAGCGTTGGGGGCGGCAATCAGCCCCAGCATTTT. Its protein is CSVGGGNQPQHF. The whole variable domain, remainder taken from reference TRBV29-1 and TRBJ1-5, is SAVISQKPSRDICQRGTSLTIQCQVDSQVTMMFWYRQQPGQSLTLIATANQGSEATYESGFVIDKFPISRPNLTFSTLTVSNMSPEDSSIYLCSVGGGNQPQHFGDGTRLSIL.

This CDR3 is CASSHRGVEAFF. DNA for the CDR3: TGTGCCAGCAGTCACAGGGGGGTTGAAGCTTTCTTT. J is TRBJ1-1 and V is TRBV6-1; TRBD1 agrees at 8 bases. Trimming took 5 bases from V and 7 from J; bases not matched to a gene: 3. CDR3 length: 12 amino acids. Germline loops: CDR1 MNHNS, CDR2 SASEGT.

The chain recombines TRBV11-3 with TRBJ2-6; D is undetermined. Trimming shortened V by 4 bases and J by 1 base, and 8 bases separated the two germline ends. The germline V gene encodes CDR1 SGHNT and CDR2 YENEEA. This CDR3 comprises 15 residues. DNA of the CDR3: TGTGCCAGCAGCTCCTACCCATCTGGGGCCAACGTCCTGACTTTC. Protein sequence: CASSSYPSGANVLTF.

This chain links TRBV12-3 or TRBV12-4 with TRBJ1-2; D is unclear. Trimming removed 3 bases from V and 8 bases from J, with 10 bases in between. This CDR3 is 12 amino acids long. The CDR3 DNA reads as TGTGCCAGCAGTTTCTTCGGGGAAGGCTACACCTTC. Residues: CASSFFGEGYTF.

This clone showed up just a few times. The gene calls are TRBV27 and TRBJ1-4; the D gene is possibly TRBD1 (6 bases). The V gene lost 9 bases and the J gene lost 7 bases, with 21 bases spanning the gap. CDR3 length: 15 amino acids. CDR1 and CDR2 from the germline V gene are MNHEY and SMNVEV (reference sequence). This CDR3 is CASQPAQGRGEKLFF. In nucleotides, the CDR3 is TGTGCCAGTCAGCCTGCCCAGGGGAGGGGTGAAAAACTGTTTTTT. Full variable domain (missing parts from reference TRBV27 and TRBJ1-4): EAQVTQNPRYLITVTGKKLTVTCSQNMNHEYMSWYRQDPGLGLRQIYYSMNVEVTDKGDVPEGYKVSRKEKRNFPLILESPSPNQTSLYFCASQPAQGRGEKLFFGSGTQLSVL.

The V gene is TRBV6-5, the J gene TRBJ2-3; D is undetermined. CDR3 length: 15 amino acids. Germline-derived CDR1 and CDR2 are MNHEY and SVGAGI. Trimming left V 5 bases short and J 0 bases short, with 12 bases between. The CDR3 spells CASSNGQASTDTQYF. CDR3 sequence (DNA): TGTGCCAGCAGTAATGGCCAGGCGAGCACAGATACGCAGTATTTT.